This T cell receptor beta chain stems from a study of blood T cell repertoires in COVID-19. Across the study: Some COVID-19 samples were acute and others convalescent; all came from the United States, Italy and Spain. PBMCs, B-cell-depleted T cells, or T cells were the source of the cDNA or gDNA that made up the material.

In the authors' methods: Estimation of nucleated cell counts relied on the amplification of reference gene primers. TCRdb's table, derived via immunoSEQ multiplex PCR, lists solely in-frame clones and lacks some. For V, J and clone size, that table is used; D and trimming come from the DNA. The sample holds about 140,000 clones, 85% to 90% seen once. Germline V gene lookup returns CDR1 SEHNR and CDR2 FQNEAQ (reference sequence). The V end lost 2 bases, the J end lost 8 bases, and 13 bases lay between the germline ends. The CDR3 sequence is 14 residues long. This sequence was found in a woman aged 80 or over with acute or convalescent COVID-19. The rearrangement links TRBV7-9 to TRBJ1-3; no clear D gene. Sequencing input: peripheral blood. The DNA for the CDR3 is TGTGCCAGCAGCTTACTCCCGCTTCCGGACACCATATATTTT. Amino acid sequence: CASSLLPLPDTIYF.